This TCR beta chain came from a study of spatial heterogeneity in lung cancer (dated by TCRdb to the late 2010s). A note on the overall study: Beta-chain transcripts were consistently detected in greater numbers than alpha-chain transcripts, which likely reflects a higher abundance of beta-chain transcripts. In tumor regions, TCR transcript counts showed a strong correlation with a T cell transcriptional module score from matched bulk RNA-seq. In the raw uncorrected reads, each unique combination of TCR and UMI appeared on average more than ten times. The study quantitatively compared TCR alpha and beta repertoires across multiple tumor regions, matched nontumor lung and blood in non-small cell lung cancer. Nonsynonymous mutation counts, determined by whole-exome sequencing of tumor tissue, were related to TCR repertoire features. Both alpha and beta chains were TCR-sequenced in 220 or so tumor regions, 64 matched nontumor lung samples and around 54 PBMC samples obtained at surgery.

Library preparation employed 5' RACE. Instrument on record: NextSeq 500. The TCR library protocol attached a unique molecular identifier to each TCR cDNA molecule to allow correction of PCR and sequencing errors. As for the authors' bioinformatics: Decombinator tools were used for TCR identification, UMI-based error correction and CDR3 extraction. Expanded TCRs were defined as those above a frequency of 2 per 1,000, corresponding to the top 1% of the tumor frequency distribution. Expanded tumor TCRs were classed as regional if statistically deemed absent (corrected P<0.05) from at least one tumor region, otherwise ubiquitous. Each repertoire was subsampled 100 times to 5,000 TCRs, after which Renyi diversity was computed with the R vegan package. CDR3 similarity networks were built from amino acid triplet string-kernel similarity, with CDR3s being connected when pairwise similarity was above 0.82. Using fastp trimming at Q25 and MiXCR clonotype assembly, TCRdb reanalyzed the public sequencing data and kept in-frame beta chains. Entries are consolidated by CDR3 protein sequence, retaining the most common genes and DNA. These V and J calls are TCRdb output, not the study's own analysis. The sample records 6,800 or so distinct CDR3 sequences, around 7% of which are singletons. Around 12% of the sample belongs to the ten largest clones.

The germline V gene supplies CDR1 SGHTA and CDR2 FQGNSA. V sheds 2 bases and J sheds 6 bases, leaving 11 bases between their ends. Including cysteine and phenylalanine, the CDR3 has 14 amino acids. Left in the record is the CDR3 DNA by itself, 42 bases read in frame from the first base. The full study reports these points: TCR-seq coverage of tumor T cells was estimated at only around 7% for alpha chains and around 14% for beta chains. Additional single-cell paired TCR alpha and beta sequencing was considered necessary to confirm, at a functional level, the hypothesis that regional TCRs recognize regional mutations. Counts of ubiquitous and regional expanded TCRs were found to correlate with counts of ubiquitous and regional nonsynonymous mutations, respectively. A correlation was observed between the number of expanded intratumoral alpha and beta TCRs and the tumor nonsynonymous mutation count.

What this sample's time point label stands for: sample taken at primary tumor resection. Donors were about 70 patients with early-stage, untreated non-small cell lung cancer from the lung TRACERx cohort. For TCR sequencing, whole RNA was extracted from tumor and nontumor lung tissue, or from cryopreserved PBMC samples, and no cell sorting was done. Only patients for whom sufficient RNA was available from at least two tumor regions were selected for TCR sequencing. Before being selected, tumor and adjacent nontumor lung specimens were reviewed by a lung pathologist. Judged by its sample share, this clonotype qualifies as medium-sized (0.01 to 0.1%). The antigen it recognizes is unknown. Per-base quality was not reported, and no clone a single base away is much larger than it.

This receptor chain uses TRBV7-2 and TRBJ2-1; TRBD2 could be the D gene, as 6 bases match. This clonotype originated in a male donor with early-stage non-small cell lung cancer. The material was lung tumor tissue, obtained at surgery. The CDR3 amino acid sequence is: CASSLRHGSNEQFF. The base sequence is TGTGCCAGCAGCTTACGACACGGGAGCAATGAGCAGTTCTTC.